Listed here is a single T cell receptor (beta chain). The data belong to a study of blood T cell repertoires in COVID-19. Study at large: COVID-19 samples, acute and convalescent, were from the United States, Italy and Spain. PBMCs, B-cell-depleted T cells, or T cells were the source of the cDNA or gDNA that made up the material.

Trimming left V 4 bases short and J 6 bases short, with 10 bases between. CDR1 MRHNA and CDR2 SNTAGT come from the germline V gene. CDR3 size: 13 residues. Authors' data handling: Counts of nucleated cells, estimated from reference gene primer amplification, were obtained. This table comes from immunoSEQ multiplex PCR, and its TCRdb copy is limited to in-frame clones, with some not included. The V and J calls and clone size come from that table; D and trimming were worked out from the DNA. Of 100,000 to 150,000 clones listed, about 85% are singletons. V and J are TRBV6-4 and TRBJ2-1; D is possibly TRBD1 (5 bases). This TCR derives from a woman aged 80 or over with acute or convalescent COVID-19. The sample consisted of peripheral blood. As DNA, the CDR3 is TGTGCCAGCAGTGCGCAGGGTATCAATGAGCAGTTCTTC. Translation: CASSAQGINEQFF.